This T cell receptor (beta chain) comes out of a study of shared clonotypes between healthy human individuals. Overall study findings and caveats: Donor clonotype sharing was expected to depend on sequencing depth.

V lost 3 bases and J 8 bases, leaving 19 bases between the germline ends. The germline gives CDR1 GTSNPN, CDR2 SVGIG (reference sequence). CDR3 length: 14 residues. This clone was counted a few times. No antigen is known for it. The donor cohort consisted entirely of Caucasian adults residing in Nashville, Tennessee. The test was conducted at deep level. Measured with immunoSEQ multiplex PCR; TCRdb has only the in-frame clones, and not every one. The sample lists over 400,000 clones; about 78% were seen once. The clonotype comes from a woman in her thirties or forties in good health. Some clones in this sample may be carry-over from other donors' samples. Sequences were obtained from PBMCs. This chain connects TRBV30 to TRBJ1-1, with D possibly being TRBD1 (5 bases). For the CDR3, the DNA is TGTGCCTGGAGACGGGGCCCATCTCAGCCAGAAGCTTTCTTT. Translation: CAWRRGPSQPEAFF.